Following are 20 T cell receptor beta chains from one sample sequenced in a study of cytomegalovirus exposure and HLA in healthy donors. PCR amplification relied on 60 Vbeta primers (plus 13 Jbeta primers). The table came from immunoSEQ multiplex PCR; TCRdb's copy has only in-frame clones and leaves some out. The clone table shows around 53,000 clones, with the ten largest holding 12%. What was sequenced was PBMCs. These receptors came from a woman aged 25 to 39 in good health and CMV-seropositive.

This chain connects TRBV5-1 to TRBJ2-3; 8 positions agree with TRBD1. With V trimmed by 5 bases and J by 2 bases, 10 bases remained unmatched. This CDR3 contains 16 residues. The germline V gene has CDR1 SGHRS and CDR2 YFSETQ. In DNA, the CDR3 is TGCGCCAGCAGTTGCGGACAGGGTCCTCCCACAGATACGCAGTATTTT. It is translated as CASSCGQGPPTDTQYF. Using reference TRBV5-1 and TRBJ2-3 for the parts outside the CDR3, the full variable domain is KAGVTQTPRYLIKTRGQQVTLSCSPISGHRSVSWYQQTPGQGLQFLFEYFSETQRNKGNFPGRFSGRQFSNSRSEMNVSTLELGDSALYLCASSCGQGPPTDTQYFGPGTRLTVL.

This chain joins TRBV7-9 and TRBJ1-2; weak D call: TRBD1 (6 bases). CDR3 length: 12 residues. The germline CDR1 and CDR2 sequences are SEHNR and FQNEAQ (reference sequence). The ends were cut back, 1 base at V and 9 bases at J, with 9 bases in the middle. The CDR3 DNA sequence: TGTGCCAGCAGCTTAGGCACAGGGAGCTACACCTTC. Translating gives CASSLGTGSYTF.

The chain uses TRBV6-1 and TRBJ2-4, with 7 bases lining up with TRBD2. The CDR3 consists of 12 residues. V dropped 1 base and J dropped 11; count of bases not matched to a gene: 2. Germline V gene lookup returns CDR1 MNHNS and CDR2 SASEGT. The CDR3 sequence: CASSEGTSFQYF. Here the CDR3 DNA reads TGTGCCAGCAGTGAAGGGACTAGTTTTCAGTACTTC.

V and J are TRBV6-5 and TRBJ2-7; D may be TRBD1 (6 bases). The CDR3 sequence is 16 residues long. V lost 0 bases and J 2 bases, leaving 14 bases between the germline ends. Per the germline V gene, CDR1 is MNHEY and CDR2 is SVGAGI. The chain's CDR3 is CASSYSERGFAYEQYF. The DNA for the CDR3 is TGTGCCAGCAGTTACTCGGAGAGGGGGTTCGCCTACGAGCAGTACTTC.

This sequence joins TRBV5-1 and TRBJ2-5, with 8 bases fitting TRBD2. This CDR3 has 14 residues. Germline V CDR1 and CDR2: SGHRS, YFSETQ. Trimming removed 3 bases from V and 4 bases from J; junction bases left unmatched: 5. The CDR3 nucleotides read TGCGCCAGCAGCTCCTCAGCGGGAGTAGAGACCCAGTACTTC. Translated, it gives CASSSSAGVETQYF.

The V call is TRBV9, the J call TRBJ1-2; tentative D call: TRBD1 (6 bases). Trimming cost V 0 bases and J 1 base, with 13 bases left between them. The CDR3 has 16 amino acids. Germline V gene sequence: CDR1 SGDLS, CDR2 YYNGEE. The CDR3 spells CASSVATGQSNYGYTF. The CDR3 nucleotides are TGTGCCAGCAGCGTAGCTACAGGACAGAGTAACTATGGCTACACCTTC.

The CDR3 loop reads CAGEGTGTIKFF. In DNA, the CDR3 is TGTGCCGGGGAGGGAACCGGGACTATAAAGTTCTTC. The chain combines TRBV30 with TRBJ2-1; 7 bases align to TRBD2. With V trimmed by 8 bases and J by 14 bases, 15 bases remained unmatched. The CDR3 length is 12 residues. The germline CDR1 and CDR2 sequences are GTSNPN and SVGIG (reference sequence).

This sequence joins TRBV19 and TRBJ2-7; possibly TRBD1 for D (6 bases). Trimming left V 5 bases short and J 2 bases short, with 13 bases between. The CDR3 consists of 14 residues. In germline, CDR1 is LNHDA, CDR2 SQIVND (reference sequence). The CDR3 DNA sequence: TGTGCCAGTAGTCCACAGGGAACTCCCTACGAGCAGTACTTC. Translation gives CASSPQGTPYEQYF. Variable domain in full (rest from reference TRBV19 and TRBJ2-7): DGGITQSPKYLFRKEGQNVTLSCEQNLNHDAMYWYRQDPGQGLRLIYYSQIVNDFQKGDIAEGYSVSREKKESFPLTVTSAQKNPTAFYLCASSPQGTPYEQYFGPGTRLTVT.

The chain links TRBV6-5 to TRBJ2-7; 8 bases match TRBD1. V lost 4 bases to trimming and J lost 3 bases; unmatched junction nucleotides: 5. Germline V CDR1 and CDR2: MNHEY, SVGAGI. The CDR3 length is 14 residues. CDR3 protein: CASSLRTGSYEQYF. The CDR3 region has the DNA TGTGCCAGCAGTTTACGGACAGGGAGCTACGAGCAGTACTTC.

The chain uses TRBV2 and TRBJ2-6, with 8 bases identical to TRBD1. This CDR3 comprises 15 residues. The V and J ends lost 6 bases and 4 bases, in that order; junction bases with no gene match: 5. CDR1 and CDR2 from the germline V gene are SNHLY and FYNNEI. The CDR3 loop is CASSDRGWGANVLTF. CDR3 bases: TGTGCCAGCAGCGACAGGGGATGGGGGGCCAACGTCCTGACTTTC.

This chain joins TRBV5-4 and TRBJ2-5, with D possibly matching TRBD1 (6 bases). Judging by the DNA end, TRBJ2-7 fits better; the J call may be wrong. Germline V lookup: CDR1 SGHNT, CDR2 YYREEE (reference sequence). CDR3 length: 14 amino acids. CDR3 nucleotides: TGTGCCAGCAGCTTGGACAGGGCCGACTACGAGCAGTACTTC. This encodes CASSLDRADYEQYF.

The chain recombines TRBV7-2 with TRBJ2-1, with TRBD2 as a possible D gene (5 bases). Deletions cut 1 base from V and 11 bases from J, with 9 bases between. Germline V gene sequence: CDR1 SGHTA, CDR2 FQGNSA. The CDR3 has 12 amino acids. The CDR3, as DNA: TGTGCCAGCAGCTTAGACGACTACAAGCAGTTCTTC. The encoded protein is CASSLDDYKQFF.

V gene TRBV6-6 combines with J gene TRBJ2-5, with D possibly matching TRBD1 (6 bases). Per germline, CDR1 MNHNY and CDR2 SVGAGI (reference sequence). This CDR3 contains 14 residues. V shed 6 bases and J shed 3 bases, with 14 bases lying between them. The CDR3 here is CASSLVGAEETQYF. The CDR3 DNA follows: TGTGCCAGCAGCCTAGTGGGGGCGGAAGAGACCCAGTACTTC.

The chain joins TRBV30 to TRBJ1-3; D call uncertain. The CDR3 is 13 residues long. CDR1 and CDR2 from the germline V gene are GTSNPN and SVGIG (reference sequence). The V and J ends lost 7 bases and 0 bases respectively, with 10 bases between them. The DNA for the CDR3 is TGTGCCTTCGCAGTGAACTCTGGAAACACCATATATTTT. The encoded protein is CAFAVNSGNTIYF.

The chain links TRBV7-9 to TRBJ2-3, with a weak D call TRBD2 (6 bases). The ends were cut back, 2 bases at V and 0 bases at J, with 6 bases in the middle. Germline values: CDR1 SEHNR, CDR2 FQNEAQ (reference sequence). The CDR3 spans 14 residues. The DNA of the CDR3 is TGTGCCAGCAGCTTAAGCGGGAGCACAGATACGCAGTATTTT. Its translation is CASSLSGSTDTQYF.

The chain links TRBV5-1 to TRBJ2-7; a possible D gene is TRBD2 (6 bases). The CDR3 runs 12 residues. Trimming shortened V by 1 base and J by 7 bases, and 9 bases separated the two germline ends. Germline V gives CDR1 SGHRS, CDR2 YFSETQ. The CDR3, as DNA: TGCGCCAGCAGCTTGACTAGCTTTGAGCAGTACTTC. This gives the protein CASSLTSFEQYF.

This rearrangement joins TRBV9 to TRBJ2-7; 8 bases match TRBD2. The CDR3 length is 16 residues. Per the germline V gene, CDR1 is SGDLS and CDR2 is YYNGEE. J was trimmed by 2 bases and V by 0 bases; bases with no gene match: 7. The CDR3 nucleotides read TGTGCCAGCAGCGTAGCGGGAGGGGTCCCTACCTACGAGCAGTACTTC. This sequence encodes CASSVAGGVPTYEQYF.

The chain recombines TRBV18 with TRBJ1-5; tentatively, D is TRBD1 (6 bases). Deletions cut 2 bases from V and 3 bases from J, with 14 bases between. CDR1 KGHSH and CDR2 LQKENI come from the germline V gene. This CDR3 is 16 amino acids long. The CDR3 loop reads CASSPWGGADNQPQHF. For the CDR3, the DNA is TGTGCCAGCTCACCATGGGGGGGGGCAGACAATCAGCCCCAGCATTTT.

The chain couples TRBV6-1 to TRBJ2-5, with 10 bases fitting TRBD2. V lost 5 bases and J lost 4; bases outside the gene matches: 7. This CDR3 spans 15 amino acids. CDR1 and CDR2 from the germline V gene are MNHNS and SASEGT. Here the CDR3 reads CASSRLAGAGETQYF. The CDR3 bases are TGTGCCAGCAGTCGTCTAGCGGGGGCCGGAGAGACCCAGTACTTC.

The V gene is TRBV30, the J gene TRBJ1-5; D is possibly TRBD1 (5 bases). CDR3 length: 14 amino acids. The V end was cut by 3 bases, the J end by 2 bases, with 11 bases between. The germline V gene encodes CDR1 GTSNPN and CDR2 SVGIG (reference sequence). CDR3 sequence (DNA): TGTGCCTGGAGGGGGCCCTCGGGCAATCAGCCCCAGCATTTT. Amino acids: CAWRGPSGNQPQHF.